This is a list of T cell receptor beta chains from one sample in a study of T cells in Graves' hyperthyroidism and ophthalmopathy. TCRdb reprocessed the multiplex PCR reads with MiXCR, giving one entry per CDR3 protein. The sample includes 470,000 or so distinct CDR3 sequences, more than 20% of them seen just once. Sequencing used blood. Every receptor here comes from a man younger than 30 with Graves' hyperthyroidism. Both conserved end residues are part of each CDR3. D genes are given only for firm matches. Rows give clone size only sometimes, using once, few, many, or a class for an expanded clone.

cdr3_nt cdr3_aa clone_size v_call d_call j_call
TGTGCCAGCAGTTACGCGGGGCCTGACACTGAAGCTTTCTTT CASSYAGPDTEAFF many TRBV6-5 . TRBJ1-1
TGCGCCAGCAGCTTGGTACAGCGGGGTGTCTACGAGCAGTACTTC CASSLVQRGVYEQYF many TRBV5-1 TRBD2 TRBJ2-7
TGTGCCACCAAACCGACAGGGAGAGACACTGAAGCTTTCTTT CATKPTGRDTEAFF many TRBV6-2/TRBV6-3 TRBD1 TRBJ1-1
TGTGCCAGCAGCTCCCCCGGACAGGGACGGAGCTCCTACGAGCAGTACTTC CASSSPGQGRSSYEQYF . TRBV11-2 TRBD1 TRBJ2-7
TGTGCCAGCAGCTTGGGCACGGGGGAGGCAGGAAACTATGGCTACACCTTC CASSLGTGEAGNYGYTF few TRBV11-2 . TRBJ1-2
TGTGCCAGCAGCGGTCGTTTGGGGCGTCTAAACACCGGGGAGCTGTTTTTT CASSGRLGRLNTGELFF few TRBV9 . TRBJ2-2
TGTGCCAGCAGCGTAGACCAGACGGGCGAGACCCAGTACTTC CASSVDQTGETQYF many TRBV9 . TRBJ2-5
TGTGCCAGCAGTCGAGGGGGCCGGTGGAACACTGAAGCTTTCTTT CASSRGGRWNTEAFF once TRBV28 TRBD1 TRBJ1-1
TGTGCCAGCAGCTTAGGGTTGTCCACCTATGGCTACACCTTC CASSLGLSTYGYTF few TRBV7-9 . TRBJ1-2
TGTGCCAGTTTGCGACAGGGAGGTACTGAAGCTTTCTTT CASLRQGGTEAFF many TRBV19 TRBD1 TRBJ1-1
TGCAGCGTGCGAGGGGGATTCGGCACTGAAGCTTTCTTT CSVRGGFGTEAFF many TRBV29-1 . TRBJ1-1
TGTGCCAGCAGCCAAGATTGGAACGCAGGGGACGAGCAGTACTTC CASSQDWNAGDEQYF many TRBV14 . TRBJ2-7
TGTGCCAGCAGCTTCGGGGGGCGAAGATATGGCTACACCTTC CASSFGGRRYGYTF many TRBV7-2 . TRBJ1-2
TGTGCCAGCAACCCGACAGGGGCGGGCTACGAGCAGTACTTC CASNPTGAGYEQYF . TRBV6-1 TRBD1 TRBJ2-7
TGTGCCAGTAGTGTCGCGGGGACTGAAGCTTTCTTT CASSVAGTEAFF many TRBV19 . TRBJ1-1
TGTGCCAGCAGCCAAGAACAGGGGACTGAAGCTTTCTTT CASSQEQGTEAFF few TRBV4-2 TRBD1 TRBJ1-1
TGTGCCAGCAGAACCGGGACAGTGGGTACCGGGGAGCTGTTTTTT CASRTGTVGTGELFF . TRBV5-6 TRBD1 TRBJ2-2
TGTGCCAGCAGCAAAGGCCGGGACAGGGGAACCTCACCCCTCCACTTT CASSKGRDRGTSPLHF many TRBV25-1 TRBD1 TRBJ1-6
TGTGCCAGCAGTTCGACAGGGGGGACCTATGGCTACACCTTC CASSSTGGTYGYTF many TRBV28 TRBD1 TRBJ1-2
TGTGCCAGCAGTTCCGGGACAGTCAACAATGAAGCTTTCTTT CASSSGTVNNEAFF many TRBV2 TRBD1 TRBJ1-1
TGTGCCAGCAGTGCGCTTGCCTCTGGAAACACCATATATTTT CASSALASGNTIYF . TRBV6-1 . TRBJ1-3
TGTGCCAGCAGTTACGGGGGGACAGGGAGGCCCGGGGAGCTGTTTTTT CASSYGGTGRPGELFF . TRBV6-5 TRBD1 TRBJ2-2
TGTGCCAGCAAGGCGGTAGCGGGAAGCGAGACCCAGTACTTC CASKAVAGSETQYF few TRBV6-1 TRBD2 TRBJ2-5
TGTGCCAGCAGTTTGTCCGAAAGGTGGGAGACCCAGTACTTC CASSLSERWETQYF many TRBV12-3/TRBV12-4 . TRBJ2-5
TGTGCCAGCAGTACCTATAGGGCAGGGAGTAGAGAGACCCAGTACTTC CASSTYRAGSRETQYF . TRBV6-1 . TRBJ2-5
TGTGCCAGCCAATCGGGGCAGAGCACAGATACGCAGTATTTT CASQSGQSTDTQYF . TRBV6-1 . TRBJ2-3
TGTACCAGCACAGAGACACAGGGGGACTACGAGCAGTACTTC CTSTETQGDYEQYF many TRBV2 TRBD1 TRBJ2-7
TGCAGTGCTAGTGAAGGGGGTTCACCCCTCCACTTT CSASEGGSPLHF few TRBV20-1 . TRBJ1-6
TGTGCCAGCAGTGTGCCCTTAACTTGGGGGGGTCTCTCCTACGAGCAGTACTTC CASSVPLTWGGLSYEQYF many TRBV28 TRBD2 TRBJ2-7
TGTGCCAGCAGACCCGGGACAGCAGCCTACGAGCAGTACTTC CASRPGTAAYEQYF few TRBV7-8 TRBD1 TRBJ2-7
TGTGCCTGGAGTTTTGGACAGGGCCTCAGGGCATTACAGCCCCAGCATTTT CAWSFGQGLRALQPQHF many TRBV30 TRBD1 TRBJ1-5
TGCGCCAGCAGCCAAGGGCTGGGACTCCTCCTTGAGCAGTACTTC CASSQGLGLLLEQYF many TRBV4-1 . TRBJ2-7